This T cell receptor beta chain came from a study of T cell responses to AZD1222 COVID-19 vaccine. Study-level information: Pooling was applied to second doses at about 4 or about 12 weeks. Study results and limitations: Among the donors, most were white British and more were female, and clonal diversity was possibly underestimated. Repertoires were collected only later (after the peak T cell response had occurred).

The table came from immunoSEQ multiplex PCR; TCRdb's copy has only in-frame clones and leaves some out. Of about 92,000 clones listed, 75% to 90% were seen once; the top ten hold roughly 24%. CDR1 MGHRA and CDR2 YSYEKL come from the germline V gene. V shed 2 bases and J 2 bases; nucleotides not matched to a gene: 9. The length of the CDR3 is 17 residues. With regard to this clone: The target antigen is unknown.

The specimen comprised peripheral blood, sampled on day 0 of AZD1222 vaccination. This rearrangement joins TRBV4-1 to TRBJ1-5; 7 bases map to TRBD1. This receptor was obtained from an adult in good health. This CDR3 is CASSQTPSRGGNQPQHF. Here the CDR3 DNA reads TGCGCCAGCAGCCAAACCCCCAGCAGGGGGGGCAATCAGCCCCAGCATTTT.